This TCR beta chain was found in a study of blood T cell repertoires in COVID-19. About the study: The samples span acute and convalescent COVID-19 from the United States, Italy and Spain.

This clone appeared a single time. The CDR3 is 17 amino acids. The protocol was immunoSEQ multiplex PCR, while the TCRdb copy is restricted to in-frame clones and leaves out a portion. The sample carries around 97,000 clones, more than 85% recorded once. The receptor was derived from a human donor in a cohort sampled during active COVID-19. The chain recombines TRBV21-1 with TRBJ2-3; no check of the table's D call, TRBD2, against the DNA was made. TRBV21-1 is annotated as a pseudogene. Material: peripheral blood. The CDR3 reads CASRNPPGLAGTDTQYF. In DNA, the CDR3 is TGTGCCAGCAGAAACCCCCCAGGACTAGCGGGCACAGATACGCAGTATTTT.